The 23 T cell receptor beta chains below all came from one sample that was sequenced in a study of early T cells in non-severe SARS-CoV-2 infection. TCRdb used MiXCR to reprocess the 5' RACE reads, holding one entry per CDR3 protein. The sample lists more than 90,000 distinct CDR3 sequences, roughly 13% occurring once. Sequencing used whole blood. These receptors came from an adult who was a healthcare worker with PCR-confirmed SARS-CoV-2 infection or an uninfected control (not recorded which).

There are many counts of this clonotype. The genes are TRBV5-4 and TRBJ1-4, with D uncertain. V gave up 0 bases and J gave up 7 bases, with 16 bases separating them. Germline lookup yields CDR1 SGHNT and CDR2 YYREEE (reference sequence). There are 16 residues in the CDR3. CDR3 residues: CASSLAYGQGVEKLFF. CDR3 in DNA: TGTGCCAGCAGCTTGGCCTACGGGCAAGGCGTTGAAAAACTGTTTTTT. The full variable domain, with the rest looked up from reference TRBV5-4 and TRBJ1-4, is ETGVTQSPTHLIKTRGQQVTLRCSSQSGHNTVSWYQQALGQGPQFIFQYYREEENGRGNFPPRFSGLQFPNYSSELNVNALELDDSALYLCASSLAYGQGVEKLFFGSGTQLSVL.

This clonotype was seen a handful of times. The gene calls are TRBV12-3 or TRBV12-4 and TRBJ2-3; perhaps TRBD2 as D (5 bases). CDR3 length: 16 amino acids. Trimming took 6 bases from V and 0 from J, leaving 16 bases between them. The CDR3 DNA is TGTGCCAGCAGCCAAAAGGAGGCCGTCAGCACAGATACGCAGTATTTT. The encoded protein is CASSQKEAVSTDTQYF.

This clonotype was seen a few times. The chain couples TRBV11-2 to TRBJ1-2, with 9 bases lining up with TRBD1. There are 14 residues in the CDR3. Germline lookup yields CDR1 SGHAT and CDR2 FQNNGV. V shed 4 bases and J 7 bases; nucleotides not matched to a gene: 7. The CDR3 bases are TGTGCCAGCAGCTCAGTACAGGGGGCGCTTGGCTACACCTTC. Translated: CASSSVQGALGYTF. The full variable domain, in which reference TRBV11-2 and TRBJ1-2 provide the parts outside the CDR3, is EAGVAQSPRYKIIEKRQSVAFWCNPISGHATLYWYQQILGQGPKLLIQFQNNGVVDDSQLPKDRFSAERLKGVDSTLKIQPAKLEDSAVYLCASSSVQGALGYTFGSGTRLTVV.

This clonotype was observed at least ten times. The J gene is TRBJ2-1, the V gene TRBV19; 10 positions agree with TRBD2. There are 16 residues in the CDR3. V was pared by 4 bases and J by 5 bases, with 8 bases of the junction left unmatched. Germline CDR1 and CDR2: LNHDA and SQIVND (reference sequence). CDR3 region: CASSNQRGGLNNEQFF. The CDR3, as DNA: TGTGCCAGTAGTAATCAGCGGGGGGGCCTCAACAATGAGCAGTTCTTC.

At least ten counts were recorded for this clonotype. This rearrangement joins TRBV2 to TRBJ2-1, with TRBD1 matching over 11 bases. CDR1 SNHLY and CDR2 FYNNEI come from the germline V gene. With V trimmed by 6 bases and J by 7 bases, 8 bases remained unmatched. CDR3 length equals 15 residues. CDR3: CASSWTGGGINEQFF. In DNA, the CDR3 is TGTGCCAGCAGCTGGACAGGGGGCGGCATAAATGAGCAGTTCTTC.

This clonotype was detected many times. The genes are TRBV2 and TRBJ1-1; unclear D gene. Germline CDR1 and CDR2: SNHLY and FYNNEI. Deletions cut 4 bases from V and 0 bases from J, with 12 bases between. The CDR3 has 15 amino acids. The CDR3 loop is CASSVMSSLNTEAFF. CDR3 DNA sequence: TGTGCCAGCAGTGTAATGTCCTCACTGAACACTGAAGCTTTCTTT.

This clonotype occurred many times. The chain carries TRBV7-2 and TRBJ1-1; no clear D. CDR1 and CDR2 (germline): SGHTA, FQGNSA. V dropped 0 bases and J dropped 4 bases, with 6 bases sitting between them. CDR3 length: 13 amino acids. CDR3 protein: CASSLAARTEAFF. CDR3 nucleotide sequence: TGTGCCAGCAGCTTAGCTGCCCGCACTGAAGCTTTCTTT.

This sequence joins TRBV7-2 and TRBJ1-6; perhaps TRBD1 as D (5 bases). CDR1 and CDR2 from the germline V gene are SGHTA and FQGNSA. The CDR3 is made up of 15 amino acids. V lost 3 bases, J lost 7 bases, and 13 bases lay in between. In nucleotides, the CDR3 is TGTGCCAGCAGCTTGGGGGAGACTTCAAATTCACCCCTCCACTTT. Protein product: CASSLGETSNSPLHF.

This clonotype was counted many times. The chain recombines TRBV20-1 with TRBJ1-1, with TRBD1 as a possible D gene (5 bases). The CDR3 runs 12 residues. Germline CDR1 is DFQATT and CDR2 is SNEGSKA (reference sequence). V lost 6 bases and J 1 base, leaving 9 bases between the germline ends. CDR3 protein: CSATTANTEAFF. The CDR3 coding sequence is TGCAGTGCAACGACAGCGAACACTGAAGCTTTCTTT.

This clonotype was observed at least ten times. The CDR3 ends on some other residue instead of the conserved phenylalanine or tryptophan, so this is likely a read error. The DNA is omitted, as the CDR3 cannot be located on it reliably, and the CDR3 follows TCRdb's listing. The J gene is TRBJ2-7, the V gene TRBV29-1; TRBD1, the table's D call, was not compared with the DNA. Germline values: CDR1 SQVTM, CDR2 ANQGSEA. The CDR3 spans 10 residues, counting both ends. CDR3 sequence: CSVEEGDPPR.

This chain uses TRBV19 with TRBJ1-5; 7 nucleotides line up with TRBD1. J was trimmed by 4 bases and V by 5 bases; bases with no gene match: 14. The CDR3 runs to 17 residues. Germline V gene sequence: CDR1 LNHDA, CDR2 SQIVND (reference sequence). The CDR3 DNA reads TGTGCCAGTAGTCAAATCTGGACAGGCCCCCGGAATCAGCCCCAGCATTTT. This encodes CASSQIWTGPRNQPQHF.

This clonotype came up a few times. The rearrangement joins TRBV5-1 to TRBJ2-7, with D perhaps TRBD1 (5 bases). The CDR3 is 15 residues long. Per the germline V gene, CDR1 is SGHRS and CDR2 is YFSETQ. V was cut by 4 bases and J by 0 bases, with 14 bases left in between. In nucleotides, the CDR3 is TGCGCCAGCAGCCCGAATGTAGACAGCTCCTACGAGCAGTACTTC. Its protein is CASSPNVDSSYEQYF.

This clonotype was found many times. The chain couples TRBV11-2 to TRBJ1-4; D might be TRBD1 (6 bases). The germline V gene encodes CDR1 SGHAT and CDR2 FQNNGV. Trimming took 5 bases from V and 7 from J, leaving 17 bases between them. CDR3 size: 15 residues. The CDR3 sequence: CASSRTQGGGEKLFF. The CDR3 DNA reads TGTGCCAGCAGCCGAACCCAGGGAGGGGGTGAAAAACTGTTTTTT.

In this sample, this clonotype turned up a few times. The V and J genes are TRBV9 and TRBJ2-7; 9 bases line up with TRBD1. The trim removed 0 bases at V and 1 base at J, leaving 8 bases unmatched. Germline V CDR1 and CDR2: SGDLS, YYNGEE. The CDR3 runs 17 residues. The CDR3 sequence is CASSVGVRDRASYEQYF. CDR3 sequence (DNA): TGTGCCAGCAGCGTAGGGGTACGGGACAGGGCTTCCTACGAGCAGTACTTC.

Note on this clonotype: With a much larger clone just one base away, this may be a read error. V is TRBV5-1 and J is TRBJ2-7; either TRBD1 or TRBD2 may fit D (5 bases each). The CDR3 spans 13 residues. CDR1 and CDR2 (germline): SGHRS, YFSETQ. DNA for the CDR3: TGCGCCAGCAATGAGGGGACCGACAACGAGCTGTACTTC. It is translated as CASNEGTDNELYF.

This clonotype was seen repeatedly, ten times or more. The rearrangement joins TRBV15 to TRBJ2-2, with D hard to call. This CDR3 region has 13 residues. Germline assignment: CDR1 LNHNV and CDR2 YYDKDF (reference sequence). The V end lost 1 base, the J end lost 5 bases, and 5 bases lay between the germline ends. CDR3 region: CATSRGGTGELFF. CDR3 bases: TGTGCCACCAGCAGAGGGGGAACCGGGGAGCTGTTTTTT.

This clonotype was observed at least ten times. The chain employs TRBV5-4 and TRBJ2-1, with D unclear. Germline V gene lookup returns CDR1 SGHNT and CDR2 YYREEE (reference sequence). V shed 1 base and J shed 6 bases, with 8 bases lying between them. The CDR3 runs to 13 residues. The CDR3 spells CASSLSGTNEQFF. The DNA of the CDR3 is TGTGCCAGCAGCTTGTCGGGCACCAATGAGCAGTTCTTC.

This clonotype was observed many times. This chain joins TRBV7-9 and TRBJ1-1; possibly TRBD1 for D (6 bases). This CDR3 is 15 amino acids long. Germline assignment: CDR1 SEHNR and CDR2 FQNEAQ (reference sequence). V was trimmed by 0 bases and J by 5 bases, leaving 13 bases between them. This CDR3 reads CASSLADRRGTEAFF. CDR3 nucleotides: TGTGCCAGCAGCTTAGCCGACAGGAGGGGGACTGAAGCTTTCTTT.

This chain joins TRBV11-2 and TRBJ1-3; D is unresolved. V lost 5 bases and J 0 bases, leaving 14 bases between the germline ends. Germline V CDR1 and CDR2: SGHAT, FQNNGV. The CDR3 spans 16 residues. CDR3 sequence: CASSPRAWVSGNTIYF. CDR3 sequence (DNA): TGTGCCAGCAGCCCGCGGGCGTGGGTCTCTGGAAACACCATATATTTT.

This clonotype came up many times. The J gene is TRBJ2-2, the V gene TRBV5-6; D remains ambiguous. There are 14 residues in the CDR3. The V gene lost 1 base and the J gene lost 5 bases, with 9 bases spanning the gap. Germline V CDR1 and CDR2: SGHDT, YYEEEE. The CDR3 DNA reads as TGTGCCAGCAGCTTGTCCCCACGGACCGGGGAGCTGTTTTTT. This sequence encodes CASSLSPRTGELFF.

This clonotype was counted at least ten times. V and J are TRBV13 and TRBJ1-2; D is perhaps TRBD1 (6 bases). Trimming shortened V by 5 bases and J by 4 bases, and 11 bases separated the two germline ends. CDR3 length: 13 amino acids. Germline V gene lookup returns CDR1 PRHDT and CDR2 FYEKMQ (reference sequence). The CDR3 DNA follows: TGTGCCAGCAGCACCAGGGGAGGCTATGGCTACACCTTC. Its translation: CASSTRGGYGYTF.

This clonotype was counted once. The V and J genes are TRBV7-2 and TRBJ1-5; 8 bases fit TRBD1. The CDR3 is 13 amino acids. The germline gives CDR1 SGHTA, CDR2 FQGNSA. With 8 bases clipped from V and 3 bases from J, the junction kept 3 bases outside the gene matches. The chain's CDR3 is CASRTGPNQPQHF. The CDR3 region has the DNA TGTGCCAGCCGGACAGGGCCCAATCAGCCCCAGCATTTT.

This clonotype has ten or more counts. The J gene is TRBJ1-1, the V gene TRBV6-2 or TRBV6-3, with D possibly being TRBD1 (6 bases). The CDR3 consists of 13 residues. CDR1 is MNHEY and CDR2 is SVGEGT in the germline V gene. Deletions cut 7 bases from V and 1 base from J, with 10 bases between. The DNA for the CDR3 is TGTGCCAGCATCGCGGGACAGAACACTGAAGCTTTCTTT. Translation gives CASIAGQNTEAFF.